What follows is one T cell receptor (beta chain) and its context. Some clones are missing from TCRdb's copy, which holds only in-frame ones; the method was immunoSEQ multiplex PCR. The data hold 30,000 to 40,000 clones, with 75% to 90% observed a single time. The data derive from a study of radiotherapy plus CTLA-4 blockade in lung cancer. The CDR3 runs to 15 residues. Trimming took 0 bases from V and 4 from J; bases not matched to a gene: 3. CDR1 and CDR2 (germline): LNHNV, YYDKDF (reference sequence). The source of this sequence is a human donor with non-small cell lung cancer who had stable disease on radiotherapy plus ipilimumab. The sequences come from peripheral blood, collected from a patient treated with radiotherapy plus ipilimumab. The chain links TRBV15 to TRBJ2-5, with 9 bases lining up with TRBD1. CDR3 region: CATSRDLTGGETQYF. DNA for the CDR3: TGTGCCACCAGCAGAGATCTGACAGGGGGAGAGACCCAGTACTTC.